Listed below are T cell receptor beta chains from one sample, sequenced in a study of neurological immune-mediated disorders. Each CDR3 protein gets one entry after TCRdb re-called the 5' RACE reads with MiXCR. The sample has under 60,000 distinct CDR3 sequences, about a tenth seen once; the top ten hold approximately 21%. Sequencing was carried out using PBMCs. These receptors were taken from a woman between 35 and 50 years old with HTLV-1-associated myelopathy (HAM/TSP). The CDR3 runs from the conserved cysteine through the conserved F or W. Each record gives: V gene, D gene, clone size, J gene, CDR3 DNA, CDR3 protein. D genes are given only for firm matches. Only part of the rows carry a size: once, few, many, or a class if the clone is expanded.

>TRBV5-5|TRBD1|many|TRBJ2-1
TGTGCCAGCAGCTTGGGGGACAGCTACAATGAGCAGTTCTTC
CASSLGDSYNEQFF
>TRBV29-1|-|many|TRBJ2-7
TGCAGCGTTTTAGGAGGGCCGGGTGAGCAGTACTTC
CSVLGGPGEQYF
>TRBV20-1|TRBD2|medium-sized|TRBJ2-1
TGCAGTGCTAGAGATCAGCTAGCGGCAATCTACAATGAGCAGTTCTTC
CSARDQLAAIYNEQFF
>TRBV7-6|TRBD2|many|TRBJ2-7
TGTGCCAGCAGCTTAGCTTGGCAACGGGAGGGCGAGCAGTACTTC
CASSLAWQREGEQYF
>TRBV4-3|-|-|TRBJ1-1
TGCGCCAGCAGCTACAGGGTTATGAACACTGAAGCTTTCTTT
CASSYRVMNTEAFF
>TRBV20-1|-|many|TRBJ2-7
TGCAGTGCCTCCATCGGGGGCTCCTACGAGCAGTACTTC
CSASIGGSYEQYF
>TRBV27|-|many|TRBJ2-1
TGTGCCAGCAGTATACATAGGGGGGGCGATGAGCAGTTCTTC
CASSIHRGGDEQFF
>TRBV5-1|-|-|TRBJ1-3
TGCGCCAGCAGCTTGGCGGGGGCGAACACCATATATTTT
CASSLAGANTIYF
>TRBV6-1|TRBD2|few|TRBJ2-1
TGTGCCAGCAGTGAAGTAGGCGGGGGGGTAAATGAGCAGTTCTTC
CASSEVGGGVNEQFF
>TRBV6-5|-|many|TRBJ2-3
TGTGCCAGCAGTTCGGGCTCGCCAGATACGCAGTATTTT
CASSSGSPDTQYF
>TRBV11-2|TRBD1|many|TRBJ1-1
TGTGCCAGCAGCTTGTCGCAGGGGGGGATGAACACTGAAGCTTTCTTT
CASSLSQGGMNTEAFF
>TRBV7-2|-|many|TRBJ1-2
TGTGCCAGCAGCCCGATTAACTATGGCTACACCTTC
CASSPINYGYTF
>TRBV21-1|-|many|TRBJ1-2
TGTGCCAGCAGCCCACAGGACAGGGCTTATGGCTACACCTTC
CASSPQDRAYGYTF
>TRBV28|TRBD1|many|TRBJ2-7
TGTGCCAGCAGCCCCCCTTCAGGACAGGGACACGAGCAGTACTTC
CASSPPSGQGHEQYF
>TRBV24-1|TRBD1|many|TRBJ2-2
TGTGCCACTGAGGACAGGGATACCGGGGAGCTGTTTTTT
CATEDRDTGELFF
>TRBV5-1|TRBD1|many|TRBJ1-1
TGCGCCAGCAGCTTGCAGGGGGCGGGAAGTACTGAAGCTTTCTTT
CASSLQGAGSTEAFF
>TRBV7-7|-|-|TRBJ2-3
TGTGCCAGCAGCCCCGCCCCAGGGTTCACAGATACGCAGTATTTT
CASSPAPGFTDTQYF
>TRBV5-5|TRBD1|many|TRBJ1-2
TGTGCCAGCAGCACAGGGGGTTACTATGGCTACACCTTC
CASSTGGYYGYTF
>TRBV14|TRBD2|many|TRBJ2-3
TGTGCCAGCAGCCAAGTGGTAGCGGGGGATACGCAGTATTTT
CASSQVVAGDTQYF
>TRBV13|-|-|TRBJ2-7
TGTGCCAGCAGCACCGGGCCAAGCTACGAGCAGTACTTC
CASSTGPSYEQYF
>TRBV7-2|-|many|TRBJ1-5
TGTGCCAGCAGTCCTGGACGGGTTAATCAGCCCCAGCATTTT
CASSPGRVNQPQHF
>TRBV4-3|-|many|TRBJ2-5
TGCGCCAGCAGCCAAGATATGGAAGAGACCCAGTACTTC
CASSQDMEETQYF
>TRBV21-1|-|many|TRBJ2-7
TGTGCCAGCAGCAATCGTAATCTTCAAGAGCAGTACTTC
CASSNRNLQEQYF
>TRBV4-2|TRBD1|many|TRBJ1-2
TGTGCCAGCAGCCAAGGGACAGGGATGGACTATGGCTACACCTTC
CASSQGTGMDYGYTF
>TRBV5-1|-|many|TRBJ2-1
TGCGCCAGCACCCCTTATGGGAGCTCCTACAATGAGCAGTTCTTC
CASTPYGSSYNEQFF
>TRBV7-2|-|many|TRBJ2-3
TGTGCCAGCAGCCCGCCTAGCGTAGATACGCAGTATTTT
CASSPPSVDTQYF
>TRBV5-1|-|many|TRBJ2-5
TGCGCCAGCAGCTCCCGGGGGCAGGGGGAGGAGACCCAGTACTTC
CASSSRGQGEETQYF
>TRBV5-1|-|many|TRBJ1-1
TGCGCCAGCAGCTTGGGGCAGGGCTCGGTCACTGAAGCTTTCTTT
CASSLGQGSVTEAFF
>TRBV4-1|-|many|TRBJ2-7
TGCGCCAGCAGCCAAGATGGCCTAAAGACCTACGAGCAGTACTTC
CASSQDGLKTYEQYF
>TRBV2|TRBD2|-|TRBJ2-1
TGTGCCAGCAGTGAACGGCGGTGGGGGGGAAATGAGCAGTTCTTC
CASSERRWGGNEQFF
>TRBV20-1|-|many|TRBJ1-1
TGCAGTGCTAGAGATATCTTTGATAAGAACACTGAAGCTTTCTTT
CSARDIFDKNTEAFF
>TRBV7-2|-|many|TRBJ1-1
TGTGCCAGCAGCGCCCCGTTTCGTAAAAGGGGGAACACTGAAGCTTTCTTT
CASSAPFRKRGNTEAFF
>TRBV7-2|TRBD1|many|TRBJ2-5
TGTGCCAGCAGCCCTAACCCGACAGGGGTGAAAGAGACCCAGTACTTC
CASSPNPTGVKETQYF
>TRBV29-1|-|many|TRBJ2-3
TGCAGCGTAGCCTATACAGATACGCAGTATTTT
CSVAYTDTQYF
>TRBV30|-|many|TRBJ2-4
TGTGCCGGGAAAGCGGGTTTAGCCAAAAACATTCAGTACTTC
CAGKAGLAKNIQYF
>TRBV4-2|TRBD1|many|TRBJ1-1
TGTGCCAGCAGCTACCCAGGGGGGGACACTGAAGCTTTCTTT
CASSYPGGDTEAFF
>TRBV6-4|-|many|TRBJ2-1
TGTGCCAGCAGTGACAAATACGCGCGCTCCTACAATGAGCAGTTCTTC
CASSDKYARSYNEQFF
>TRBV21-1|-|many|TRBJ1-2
TGTGCCAGCTGTGACAGGGCCTATGGCTACACCTTC
CASCDRAYGYTF
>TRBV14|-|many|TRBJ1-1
TGTGCCAGCAGCCAAGATGTTTCGGGAACTGAAGCTTTCTTT
CASSQDVSGTEAFF
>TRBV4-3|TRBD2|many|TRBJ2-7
TGCGCCAGCAGCCAAGGGGCCGGGACTAGCGGCTACGAGCAGTACTTC
CASSQGAGTSGYEQYF
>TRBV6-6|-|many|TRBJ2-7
TGTGCCAGCAGTTACTCCCGGGGGTTAGCCTACGAGCAGTACTTC
CASSYSRGLAYEQYF
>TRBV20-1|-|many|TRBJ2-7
TGCAGTGCTAGAGATCCGACGACAGCGAGTAGGAACGAGCAGTACTTC
CSARDPTTASRNEQYF
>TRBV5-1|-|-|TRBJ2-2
TGCTCCAGCAGCTTGGATGGACTAAACACCGGGGAGCTGTTTTTT
CSSSLDGLNTGELFF
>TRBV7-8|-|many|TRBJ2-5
TGTGCCAGCAGCTTAGCCGAACCCACAGGGAGGGAGTACTTC
CASSLAEPTGREYF
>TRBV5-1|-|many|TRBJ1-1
TGCGCCAGCAGCCGCCGCCACGGACCCTTGAACACTGAAGCTTTCTTT
CASSRRHGPLNTEAFF
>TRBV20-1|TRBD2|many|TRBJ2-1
TGCAGTGCTAGTGGCCGGCGGGGGGGACACAATGAGCAGTTCTTC
CSASGRRGGHNEQFF
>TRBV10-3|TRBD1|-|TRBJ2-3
TGTGCCATCAGTTCGTTCGACAGGGATAGCACAGATACGCAGTATTTT
CAISSFDRDSTDTQYF
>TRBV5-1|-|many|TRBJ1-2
TGCGCCAGCAGCTTGGATTTTGGTAGTTTCTATGGCTACACCTTC
CASSLDFGSFYGYTF
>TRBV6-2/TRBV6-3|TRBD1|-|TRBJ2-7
TGTGCCTCCTCGAGGACCCTCGGCAGGGACAGCTCCTACGAGCAGTACTTC
CASSRTLGRDSSYEQYF
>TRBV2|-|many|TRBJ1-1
TGTGCCAGCAGCGGGGGAAACACTGAAGCTTTCTTT
CASSGGNTEAFF
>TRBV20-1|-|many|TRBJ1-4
TGCAGTGCCAGGAGCCCCTGGAGTGAAAAACTGTTTTTT
CSARSPWSEKLFF